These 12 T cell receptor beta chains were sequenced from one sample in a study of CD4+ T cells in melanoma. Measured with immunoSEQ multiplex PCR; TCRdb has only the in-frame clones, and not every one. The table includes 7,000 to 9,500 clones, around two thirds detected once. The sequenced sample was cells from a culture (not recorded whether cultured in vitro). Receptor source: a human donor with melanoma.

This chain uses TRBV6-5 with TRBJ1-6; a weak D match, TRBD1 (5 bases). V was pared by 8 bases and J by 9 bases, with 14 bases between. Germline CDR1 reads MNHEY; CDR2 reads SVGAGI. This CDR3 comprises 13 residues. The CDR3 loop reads CASGRGGRSPLHF. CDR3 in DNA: TGTGCCAGCGGGCGGGGGGGACGTTCACCCCTCCACTTT.

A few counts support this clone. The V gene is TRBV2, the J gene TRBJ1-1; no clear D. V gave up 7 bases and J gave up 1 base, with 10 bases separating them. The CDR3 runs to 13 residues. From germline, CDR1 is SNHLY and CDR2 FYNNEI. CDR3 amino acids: CASKGQANTEAFF. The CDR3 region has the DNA TGTGCCAGCAAAGGCCAGGCGAACACTGAAGCTTTCTTT.

In DNA, the CDR3 is TGTGCCAGCAGCCGGCCGGGGGCCTATGGCTACACCTTC. Its protein product is CASSRPGAYGYTF. This chain uses TRBV7-2 with TRBJ1-2; weak D call: TRBD1 (6 bases). Germline V gene data show CDR1 as SGHTA and CDR2 as FQGNSA. Trimming removed 5 bases at V and 4 bases at J, with 11 bases between. The CDR3 has 13 residues. The full variable domain, its missing parts supplied by reference TRBV7-2 and TRBJ1-2, is GAGVSQSPSNKVTEKGKDVELRCDPISGHTALYWYRQSLGQGLEFLIYFQGNSAPDKSGLPSDRFSAERTGGSVSTLTIQRTQQEDSAVYLCASSRPGAYGYTFGSGTRLTVV.

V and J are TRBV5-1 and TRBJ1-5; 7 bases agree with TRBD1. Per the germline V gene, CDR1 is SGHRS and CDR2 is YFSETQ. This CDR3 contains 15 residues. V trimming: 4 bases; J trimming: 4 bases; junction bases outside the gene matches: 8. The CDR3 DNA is TGCGCCAGCAGCGAGATGGGACAGCCTAATCAGCCCCAGCATTTT. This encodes CASSEMGQPNQPQHF.

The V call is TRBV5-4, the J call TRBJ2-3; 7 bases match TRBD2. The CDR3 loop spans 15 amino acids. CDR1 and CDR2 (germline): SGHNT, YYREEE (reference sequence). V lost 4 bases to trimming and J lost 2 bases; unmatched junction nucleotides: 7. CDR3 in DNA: TGTGCCAGCAGCACCCAAGCGGGGTTCACAGATACGCAGTATTTT. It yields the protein CASSTQAGFTDTQYF.

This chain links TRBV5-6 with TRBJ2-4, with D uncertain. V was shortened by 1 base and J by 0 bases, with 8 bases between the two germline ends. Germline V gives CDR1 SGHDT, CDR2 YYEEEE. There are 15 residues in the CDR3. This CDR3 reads CASSLRSLAKNIQYF. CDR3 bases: TGTGCCAGCAGCTTGAGGAGCCTAGCCAAAAACATTCAGTACTTC.

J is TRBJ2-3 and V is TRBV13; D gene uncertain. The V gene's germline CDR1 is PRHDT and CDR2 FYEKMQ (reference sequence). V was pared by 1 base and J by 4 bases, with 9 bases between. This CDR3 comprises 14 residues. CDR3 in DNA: TGTGCCAGCAGCTTAGACCTCGCCGCAGATACGCAGTATTTT. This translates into CASSLDLAADTQYF.

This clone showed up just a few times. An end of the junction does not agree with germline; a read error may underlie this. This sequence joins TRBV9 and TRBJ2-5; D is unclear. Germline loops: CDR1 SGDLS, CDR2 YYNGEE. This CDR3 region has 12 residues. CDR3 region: CASSVWQGTQYF. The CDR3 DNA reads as TGTGCCAGCAGCGTATGGCAAGGGACCCAGTACTTC.

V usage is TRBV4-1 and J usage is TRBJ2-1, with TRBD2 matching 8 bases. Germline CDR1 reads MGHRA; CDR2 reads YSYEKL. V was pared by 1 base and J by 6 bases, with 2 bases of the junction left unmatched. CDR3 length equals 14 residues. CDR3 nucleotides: TGCGCCAGCAGCCAAGCCGGGACTAGCAATGAGCAGTTCTTC. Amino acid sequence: CASSQAGTSNEQFF.

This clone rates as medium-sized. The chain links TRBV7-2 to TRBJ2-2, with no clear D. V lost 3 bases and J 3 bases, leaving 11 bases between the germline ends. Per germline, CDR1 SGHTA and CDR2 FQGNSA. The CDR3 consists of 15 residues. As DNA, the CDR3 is TGTGCCAGCAGCTTCAAGGGAAGGGACACCGGGGAGCTGTTTTTT. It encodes CASSFKGRDTGELFF.

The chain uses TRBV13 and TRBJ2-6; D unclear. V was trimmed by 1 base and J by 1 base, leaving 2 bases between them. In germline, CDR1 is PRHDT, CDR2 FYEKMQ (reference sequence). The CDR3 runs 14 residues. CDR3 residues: CASSLVSGANVLTF. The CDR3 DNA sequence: TGTGCCAGCAGCTTAGTGTCTGGGGCCAACGTCCTGACTTTC.

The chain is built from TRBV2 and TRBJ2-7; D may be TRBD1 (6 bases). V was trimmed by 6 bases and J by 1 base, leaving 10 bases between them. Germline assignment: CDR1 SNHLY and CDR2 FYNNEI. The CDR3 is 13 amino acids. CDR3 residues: CASRRTVSYEQYF. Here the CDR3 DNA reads TGTGCCAGCAGAAGGACAGTATCCTACGAGCAGTACTTC.